This note documents a single T cell receptor (beta chain) sequence. Here immunoSEQ multiplex PCR was the method, and the copy in TCRdb shows in-frame clones only, minus some. Among around 150,000 clones listed, 85% to 95% were seen once. The record originates from a study of T cell responses to AZD1222 COVID-19 vaccine. The CDR3 length is 16 residues. Trimming pared 0 bases from V and 7 bases from J, leaving 18 bases between. In germline, CDR1 is LNHDA, CDR2 SQIVND (reference sequence). This clonotype was sampled from an adult in good health. Specimen: peripheral blood, collected on day 0 of AZD1222 vaccination. V usage is TRBV19 and J usage is TRBJ1-2; tentatively, D is TRBD1 (6 bases). CDR3 amino acids: CASSIDLFAGALGYTF. The CDR3 DNA is TGTGCCAGTAGTATAGATCTGTTTGCAGGGGCGCTTGGCTACACCTTC. Full variable domain (missing parts from reference TRBV19 and TRBJ1-2): DGGITQSPKYLFRKEGQNVTLSCEQNLNHDAMYWYRQDPGQGLRLIYYSQIVNDFQKGDIAEGYSVSREKKESFPLTVTSAQKNPTAFYLCASSIDLFAGALGYTFGSGTRLTVV.